This T cell receptor (beta chain) appears in the sequencing data of a study of T-cell memory formation after mild COVID-19. Study-wide findings and caveats: Some responding clones appeared in pre-infection memory, suggesting cross-reactive memory joined.

The authors produced TCR alpha and TCR beta cDNA libraries with sample barcodes and UMIs by 5'RACE using constant-segment primers. Each CDR3 protein is one row after TCRdb ran MiXCR on the 5' RACE reads. Seen here are 470,000 or so distinct CDR3 sequences, about 20% observed once, and the top ten hold approximately 8.4%. The V and J ends lost 5 bases and 2 bases respectively, with 12 bases between them. Germline V gives CDR1 MNHEY, CDR2 SVGEGT. This CDR3 is built from 14 residues. A word on this clonotype: Its antigen is unidentified.

This clonotype was sampled from an adult woman who had mild COVID-19 (a few samples of this study predate the infection). Cell type and time point are not known. The gene calls are TRBV6-2 or TRBV6-3 and TRBJ2-5, with a possible D match to TRBD1 (6 bases). What was sequenced was PBMCs or a T cell subset sorted from them (not recorded which). DNA for the CDR3: TGTGCCAGCAGTAACAGGGCGACGCAAGAGACCCAGTACTTC. Its translation: CASSNRATQETQYF.